This T cell receptor beta chain was sequenced in a study of radiation and T cells in renal cell carcinoma. The time point was: blood 2 weeks post-SBRT. Treatment given: 15 Gy SBRT to primary tumor, nephrectomy 4 weeks later. Serial blood draws occurred at baseline and 2 and 4 weeks post-SBRT. Note on this clone: Antigen specificity is unknown. A read error may produce the germline difference seen at one junction end.

Study observations and caveats: From baseline, blood top tumor clonotypes peaked at 2 weeks post-radiation. No pretreatment tumor biopsies were available for baseline clonotypes.

The assay was immunoSEQ multiplex PCR, and TCRdb's table has in-frame clones only and misses some. The sample has some 150,000 clones, roughly 87% seen once; the top ten hold over 10%. The CDR3 has 12 amino acids. CDR1 is ENHRY and CDR2 is SYGVKD in the germline V gene. The chain joins TRBV10-3 to TRBJ2-5; D gene unclear. This TCR was recovered from a woman aged 50 to 60 with renal cell carcinoma. The source material was blood, sampled from a patient whose treatment included radiotherapy and nephrectomy. This CDR3 reads CAIGELAETQYF. CDR3 DNA sequence: TGTGCCATCGGTGAGCTCGCGGAGACCCAGTACTTC.